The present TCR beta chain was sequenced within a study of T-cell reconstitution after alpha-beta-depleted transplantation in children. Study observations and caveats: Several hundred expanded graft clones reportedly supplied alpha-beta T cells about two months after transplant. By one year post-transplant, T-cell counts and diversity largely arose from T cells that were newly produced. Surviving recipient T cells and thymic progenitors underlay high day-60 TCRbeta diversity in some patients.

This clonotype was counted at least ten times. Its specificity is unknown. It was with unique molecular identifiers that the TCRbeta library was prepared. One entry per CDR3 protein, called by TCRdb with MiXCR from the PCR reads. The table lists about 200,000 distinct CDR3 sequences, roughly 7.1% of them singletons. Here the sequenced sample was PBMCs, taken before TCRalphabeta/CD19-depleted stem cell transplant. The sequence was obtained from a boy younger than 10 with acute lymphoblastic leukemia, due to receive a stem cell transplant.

The CDR3 nucleotides read TGTGCCAGCAGCTTACTCGGACAGGGTTCGAACACTGAAGCTTTCTTT. Encoded protein: CASSLLGQGSNTEAFF. This chain uses TRBV7-6 with TRBJ1-1; 8 nucleotides align to TRBD1. From germline, CDR1 is SGHVS and CDR2 FNYEAQ. CDR3 size: 16 residues. The V and J ends lost 2 bases and 1 base, in that order; junction bases with no gene match: 6.